This is a list of T cell receptor beta chains from one sample in a study of blood T cell repertoires in COVID-19. The repertoire was sequenced with immunoSEQ multiplex PCR; TCRdb's copy has only in-frame clones and lacks some. The sample has over 200,000 clones, 70% to 90% seen once. Sequences were obtained from peripheral blood. These receptors were taken from a woman aged 18-29 years who had recovered from COVID-19. CDR3s leave out the opening cysteine and the closing phenylalanine or tryptophan.

CDR3aa: SGLDRGAYNEQF; j_gene: TRBJ2-1; v_gene: TRBV29-1
CDR3aa: ASSLWGGTSEQY; j_gene: TRBJ2-7; v_gene: TRBV5-4
CDR3aa: ASGLVLGSGSLNEQF; j_gene: TRBJ2-1; v_gene: TRBV12-5
CDR3aa: ASSPGEELSYEQY; j_gene: TRBJ2-7; v_gene: TRBV4-3
CDR3aa: SVPPGRYGYT; j_gene: TRBJ1-2; v_gene: TRBV29-1
CDR3aa: ASSWTSGGTGELF; j_gene: TRBJ2-2; v_gene: TRBV6-5
CDR3aa: ASSESPGQETQY; j_gene: TRBJ2-5; v_gene: TRBV2
CDR3aa: ASSPVGGQSEQF; j_gene: TRBJ2-1; v_gene: TRBV5-1
CDR3aa: ASSQRLAGGVRAYEQY; j_gene: TRBJ2-7; v_gene: TRBV14
CDR3aa: ATQSGGEDNEQF; j_gene: TRBJ2-1; v_gene: TRBV2
CDR3aa: ASSGKTGWNTEAF; j_gene: TRBJ1-1; v_gene: TRBV5-1
CDR3aa: ASSLGTGSEQY; j_gene: TRBJ2-7; v_gene: TRBV5-6
CDR3aa: ASSWGQGYGYT; j_gene: TRBJ1-2; v_gene: TRBV6-5
CDR3aa: ASSQVPLAGGHEQY; j_gene: TRBJ2-7; v_gene: TRBV4-3
CDR3aa: ASSERPVAPKETQY; j_gene: TRBJ2-5; v_gene: TRBV2
CDR3aa: ASSHPTGTNYGYT; j_gene: TRBJ1-2; v_gene: TRBV7-2
CDR3aa: ASSQEYSNRGPGNTIY; j_gene: TRBJ1-3; v_gene: TRBV4-3
CDR3aa: ASSLGTSGRNEQF; j_gene: TRBJ2-1; v_gene: TRBV7-3
CDR3aa: ASSQAQFTGANVLT; j_gene: TRBJ2-6; v_gene: TRBV4-1
CDR3aa: ASSMAGGEQF; j_gene: TRBJ2-1; v_gene: TRBV19
CDR3aa: AWSEAGRGYT; j_gene: TRBJ1-2; v_gene: TRBV30
CDR3aa: ATSRDPEGADTGELF; j_gene: TRBJ2-2; v_gene: TRBV15
CDR3aa: ASPPYQPQH; j_gene: TRBJ1-5; v_gene: TRBV5-8
CDR3aa: ASSESVSSGNTIY; j_gene: TRBJ1-3; v_gene: TRBV10-1
CDR3aa: ASSYSRENPFGYT; j_gene: TRBJ1-2; v_gene: TRBV6-5
CDR3aa: ASSSGQAYGYT; j_gene: TRBJ1-2; v_gene: TRBV11-2
CDR3aa: ASSELVSYEQY; j_gene: TRBJ2-7; v_gene: TRBV25-1
CDR3aa: ASSVAILVGGSNEQF; j_gene: TRBJ2-1; v_gene: TRBV9
CDR3aa: ASSYGTSGRALDTQY; j_gene: TRBJ2-3; v_gene: TRBV6-2/TRBV6-3
CDR3aa: ASSPGRGGTDTQY; j_gene: TRBJ2-3; v_gene: TRBV5-5
CDR3aa: ATGDSEVDTQY; j_gene: TRBJ2-3; v_gene: TRBV24-1
CDR3aa: ASSTLQGNGYT; j_gene: TRBJ1-2; v_gene: TRBV19
CDR3aa: ASSRRLADITDTQY; j_gene: TRBJ2-3; v_gene: TRBV19
CDR3aa: ASSLMGGKPTGFGTEAF; j_gene: TRBJ1-1; v_gene: TRBV7-3
CDR3aa: ASSLFRVEKLF; j_gene: TRBJ1-4; v_gene: TRBV11-2
CDR3aa: ASSERYSNQPQH; j_gene: TRBJ1-5; v_gene: TRBV6-1
CDR3aa: ASSFRSGSPLH; j_gene: TRBJ1-6; v_gene: TRBV11-3
CDR3aa: ASSGPTGSYGYT; j_gene: TRBJ1-2; v_gene: TRBV7-2
CDR3aa: ASSYSDHGGNYGYT; j_gene: TRBJ1-2; v_gene: TRBV6-2/TRBV6-3